Below, one T cell receptor beta chain is given with its context. The germline V gene has CDR1 SGHRS and CDR2 YFSETQ. V lost 1 base and J lost 3, with 7 bases in between. The CDR3 is made up of 14 amino acids. This sample stems from a study of T cells after somatic rescue of genetic block. Repertoires were generated with immunoSEQ multiplex PCR, while TCRdb's copy carries only in-frame clones and drops some. The sample lists roughly 58,000 clones; around 96% were seen once. Material: peripheral blood mononuclear cells (PBMCs). This sequence was found in a child under two years old. J is TRBJ1-4 and V is TRBV5-1; no clear D gene. For the CDR3, the DNA is TGCGCCAGCAGCTTGAGGGCTTCTAATGAAAAACTGTTTTTT. Protein: CASSLRASNEKLFF.